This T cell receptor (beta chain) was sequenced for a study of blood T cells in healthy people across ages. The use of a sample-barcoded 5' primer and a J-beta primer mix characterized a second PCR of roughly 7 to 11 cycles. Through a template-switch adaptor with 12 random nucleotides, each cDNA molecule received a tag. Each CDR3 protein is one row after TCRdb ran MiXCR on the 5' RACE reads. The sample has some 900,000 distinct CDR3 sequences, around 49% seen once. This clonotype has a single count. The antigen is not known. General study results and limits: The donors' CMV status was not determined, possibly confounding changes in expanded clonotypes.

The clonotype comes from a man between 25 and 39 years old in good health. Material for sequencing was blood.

The CDR3 loop is CSVVVTGIGEQYF. CDR3 DNA sequence: TGCAGCGTTGTTGTGACAGGGATTGGCGAGCAGTACTTC. The chain couples TRBV29-1 to TRBJ2-7; 7 bases map to TRBD1. J was trimmed by 6 bases and V by 4 bases; bases with no gene match: 9. This CDR3 region has 13 residues. Germline V gene sequence: CDR1 SQVTM, CDR2 ANQGSEA.